This TCR beta chain was observed in a study of T cells in Graves' hyperthyroidism and ophthalmopathy. CDR1 and CDR2 from the germline V gene are ENHRY and SYGVKD. The germline V and J ends were trimmed by 10 bases and 7 bases, with 13 bases remaining between them. CDR3 length: 12 residues. Any patient presenting with uncontrolled infection, other autoimmune disease, pregnancy or lactation was left out. RNA transcripts gave rise to amplified TCR beta CDR3 regions. With the HTBI primer set, the TCR CDR3 went through a first round of RT-PCR. TCRdb ran MiXCR on the multiplex PCR reads and lists one entry per CDR3 protein. The sample records roughly 500,000 distinct CDR3 sequences, approximately 44% being singletons.

The source is an adult woman with Graves' disease, either hyperthyroidism or ophthalmopathy (not recorded which). The J gene is TRBJ1-4, the V gene TRBV10-3; D is possibly TRBD1 (5 bases). The sequencing sample was made of peripheral blood or thyroid tissue (not recorded which). The CDR3: CATGFGAEKLFF. The CDR3, as DNA: TGTGCCACCGGGTTTGGGGCTGAAAAACTGTTTTTT.